A selection of T cell receptor beta chains follows, all from one sample in a study of glioma-infiltrating T cells after dendritic cell vaccination. The assay was immunoSEQ multiplex PCR, and TCRdb's table has in-frame clones only and misses some. The sample includes 50,000 to 75,000 clones, approximately 87% of them seen just once. Sequenced here: blood, sampled after dendritic cell vaccination. The origin of the receptors is a human donor with glioblastoma. Both conserved end residues are trimmed from each CDR3. Expanded clones get a size class; other rows say once, few or many, or leave the size out.

TRBV6-6 . ASITGPPSQSQPQH
TRBV4-2 . ASSPSQGTVEKLF
TRBV27 . ASSIQGYSEAF
TRBV2 once ASSGGPRGDQPQH
TRBV12-5 . ASGFGTSERETQY
TRBV6-5 few ASRLGQGNYGYT
TRBV12-5 . ARRGTTNEKLF
TRBV9 . ASSVDNTDTQY
TRBV29-1 . SARYRGTSRDTQY
TRBV6-1 few ASRGQLGVGGELF
TRBV4-1 . ASSQGGAGTGEETQY
TRBV10-3 . AILSGVSNYGYT
TRBV7-2 . ASSLGTGSGNTIY
TRBV5-8 . ASSLSTSTDTQY
TRBV6-5 . ASRAAGDMNTEAF
TRBV7-6 . ASSLDPSPNSPLH
TRBV6-5 . ASSYHTGGRPYEQY
TRBV4-3 . ASSQDDSSMNTEAF
TRBV9 . ASSPMRAGGHGELF
TRBV29-1 . SVDPSGGREKLF
TRBV5-4 . ASSRVAGGSNEQF
TRBV29-1 . SVEGTDAGGLATEQY
TRBV23-1 . ASSGLTGDTGELF
TRBV30 . AWSAEKGTGMSSYNEQF
TRBV7-6 . ASSSGFGANTGELF
TRBV27 . ASSLSYGQGVDYGYT
TRBV2 . ASRTRDGMYAEAF